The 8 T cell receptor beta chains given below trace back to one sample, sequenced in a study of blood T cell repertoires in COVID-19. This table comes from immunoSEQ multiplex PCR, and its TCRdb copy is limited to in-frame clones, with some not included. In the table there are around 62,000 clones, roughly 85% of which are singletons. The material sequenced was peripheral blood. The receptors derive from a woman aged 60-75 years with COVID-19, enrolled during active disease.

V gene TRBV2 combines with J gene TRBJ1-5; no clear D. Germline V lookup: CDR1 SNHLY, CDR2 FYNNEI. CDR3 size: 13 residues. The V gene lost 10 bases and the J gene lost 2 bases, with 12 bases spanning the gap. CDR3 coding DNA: TGTGCCACCCAACTCGGGGGCAATCAGCCCCAGCATTTT. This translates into CATQLGGNQPQHF.

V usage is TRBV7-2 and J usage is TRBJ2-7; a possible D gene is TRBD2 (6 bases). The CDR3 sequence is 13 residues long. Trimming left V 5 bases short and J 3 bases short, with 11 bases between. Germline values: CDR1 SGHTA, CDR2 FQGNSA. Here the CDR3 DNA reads TGTGCCAGCAGCGGGCGGAGGGGCTACGAGCAGTACTTC. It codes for CASSGRRGYEQYF.

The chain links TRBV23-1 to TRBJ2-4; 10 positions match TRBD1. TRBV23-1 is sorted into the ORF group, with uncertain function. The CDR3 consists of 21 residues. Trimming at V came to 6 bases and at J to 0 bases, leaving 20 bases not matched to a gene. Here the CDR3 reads CASRLRTGGKHTTKAKNIQYF. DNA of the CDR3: TGCGCCAGCAGACTACGGACAGGGGGTAAGCACACAACAAAAGCCAAAAACATTCAGTACTTC.

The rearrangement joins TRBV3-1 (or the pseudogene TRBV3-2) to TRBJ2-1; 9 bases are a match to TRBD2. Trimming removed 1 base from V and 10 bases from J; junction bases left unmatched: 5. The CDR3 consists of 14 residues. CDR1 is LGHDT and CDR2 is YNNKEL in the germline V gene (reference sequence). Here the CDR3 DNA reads TGTGCCAGCAGCCAAGTATCGGCGGGAGGGGAGCAGTTCTTC. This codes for CASSQVSAGGEQFF.

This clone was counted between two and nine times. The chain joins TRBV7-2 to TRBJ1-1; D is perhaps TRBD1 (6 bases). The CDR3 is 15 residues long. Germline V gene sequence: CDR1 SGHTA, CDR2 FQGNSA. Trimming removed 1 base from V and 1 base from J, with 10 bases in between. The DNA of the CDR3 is TGTGCCAGCAGCTTAGGTGGGGGCCCGAACACTGAAGCTTTCTTT. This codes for CASSLGGGPNTEAFF.

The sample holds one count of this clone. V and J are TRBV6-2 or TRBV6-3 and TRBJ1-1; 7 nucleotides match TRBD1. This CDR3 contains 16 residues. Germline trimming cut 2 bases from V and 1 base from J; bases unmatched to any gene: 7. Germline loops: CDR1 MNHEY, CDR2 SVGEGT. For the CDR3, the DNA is TGTGCCAGCAGTTACGCCTCCGGGACAGCGAACACTGAAGCTTTCTTT. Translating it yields CASSYASGTANTEAFF.

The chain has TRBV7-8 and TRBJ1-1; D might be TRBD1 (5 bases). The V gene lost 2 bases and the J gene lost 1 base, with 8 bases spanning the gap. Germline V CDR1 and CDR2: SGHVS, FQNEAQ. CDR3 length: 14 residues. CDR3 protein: CASSLNRRNTEAFF. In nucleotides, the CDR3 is TGTGCCAGCAGCTTAAACAGGAGGAACACTGAAGCTTTCTTT.

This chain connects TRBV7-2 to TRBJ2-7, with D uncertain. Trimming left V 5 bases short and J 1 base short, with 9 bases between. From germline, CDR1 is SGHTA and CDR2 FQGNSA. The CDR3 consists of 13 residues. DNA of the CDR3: TGTGCCAGCAGCCCATTCGGGTCCTACGAGCAGTACTTC. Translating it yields CASSPFGSYEQYF.